The 31 T cell receptor beta chains below come from one sample, sequenced in a study of beta chain features in type 1 diabetes. The study reverse transcribed the entire isolated RNA, so it sequenced expressed TCRB transcripts. Produced via immunoSEQ multiplex PCR; TCRdb's table is partial and in-frame only. The sample includes around 280,000 clones, roughly 8% of them seen just once. The sequencing input was central memory CD4+ T cells from blood. These receptor sequences come from a woman younger than 35 in good health.

In this sample, this clone turned up a few times. The V call is TRBV2, the J call TRBJ1-1; D possibly corresponds to TRBD1 (5 bases). The CDR3 is 13 residues long. V lost 6 bases to trimming and J lost 0 bases, with 8 bases between them. The V gene's germline CDR1 is SNHLY and CDR2 FYNNEI. The CDR3 reads CASRRDLNTEAFF. DNA of the CDR3: TGTGCCAGCAGACGGGACCTGAACACTGAAGCTTTCTTT.

This clone was recorded a few times. The chain employs TRBV4-2 and TRBJ2-2; perhaps TRBD1 as D (5 bases). Trimming left V 5 bases short and J 2 bases short, with 9 bases between. The CDR3 loop spans 14 amino acids. Germline values: CDR1 LGHNA, CDR2 YNFKEQ. In nucleotides, the CDR3 is TGTGCCAGCAGCTTGGGGCTTAACACCGGGGAGCTGTTTTTT. It is translated as CASSLGLNTGELFF.

This clone was observed a handful of times. The chain is built from TRBV5-5 and TRBJ2-3, with D possibly matching TRBD1 (5 bases). This CDR3 contains 14 residues. Germline CDR1 SGHKS, CDR2 YYEKEE (reference sequence). V was shortened by 0 bases and J by 5 bases, with 10 bases between the two germline ends. CDR3 bases: TGTGCCAGCAGCTTGGGCCAGGGCAGAGATACGCAGTATTTT. Its translation: CASSLGQGRDTQYF.

This chain connects TRBV27 to TRBJ2-2; either TRBD1 or TRBD2 may supply D (5 bases each). CDR1 is MNHEY and CDR2 is SMNVEV in the germline V gene (reference sequence). There are 16 residues in the CDR3. V lost 1 base and J lost 5, with 14 bases in between. In nucleotides, the CDR3 is TGTGCCAGCAGTTTATTGGACGCCGAGGGGACCGGGGAGCTGTTTTTT. It yields the protein CASSLLDAEGTGELFF.

The chain uses TRBV6-1 and TRBJ1-2; D is undetermined. CDR1 is MNHNS and CDR2 is SASEGT in the germline V gene. The CDR3 has 15 amino acids. V gave up 0 bases and J gave up 1 base, with 9 bases separating them. As DNA, the CDR3 is TGTGCCAGCAGTGAAGCGCTCACCAGTAACTATGGCTACACCTTC. Its translation is CASSEALTSNYGYTF.

V is TRBV5-6 and J is TRBJ2-5; D unresolved. CDR3 size: 14 residues. V was clipped by 4 bases and J by 5 bases, with 15 bases between them. Germline values: CDR1 SGHDT, CDR2 YYEEEE. The DNA for the CDR3 is TGTGCCAGCAGCGAACAGCAGCACATGGAGACCCAGTACTTC. This codes for CASSEQQHMETQYF. Together with reference TRBV5-6 and TRBJ2-5, the CDR3 gives the full variable domain: DAGVTQSPTHLIKTRGQQVTLRCSPKSGHDTVSWYQQALGQGPQFIFQYYEEEERQRGNFPDRFSGHQFPNYSSELNVNALLLGDSALYLCASSEQQHMETQYFGPGTRLLVL.

The chain carries TRBV6-1 and TRBJ2-7; TRBD1 matches at 8 bases. Germline trimming cut 4 bases from V and 0 bases from J; bases unmatched to any gene: 5. CDR3 size: 15 residues. CDR1 is MNHNS, CDR2 SASEGT, per germline. CDR3 in DNA: TGTGCCAGCAGTGTAGGACAGGGAAACTCCTACGAGCAGTACTTC. Encoded protein: CASSVGQGNSYEQYF.

This clone has only a few counts. The chain employs TRBV11-3 and TRBJ2-1; D might be TRBD1 or TRBD2, each matching 5 bases. V was shortened by 3 bases and J by 2 bases, with 11 bases between the two germline ends. The germline gives CDR1 SGHNT, CDR2 YENEEA. The CDR3 length is 15 residues. CDR3 coding DNA: TGTGCCAGCAGCTTCCGGGACGGAACCTACAATGAGCAGTTCTTC. Translation: CASSFRDGTYNEQFF.

The V call is TRBV6-6, the J call TRBJ2-2; 7 bases map to TRBD1. The CDR3 consists of 14 residues. With V trimmed by 0 bases and J by 7 bases, 2 bases remained unmatched. The germline gives CDR1 MNHNY, CDR2 SVGAGI (reference sequence). CDR3 loop: CASSYSTGYGELFF. DNA for the CDR3: TGTGCCAGCAGTTACTCGACAGGGTACGGGGAGCTGTTTTTT.

The sample holds a few counts of this clone. The chain links TRBV7-2 to TRBJ1-1; no definite D call. Germline V gives CDR1 SGHTA, CDR2 FQGNSA. The V end was cut by 1 base, the J end by 1 base, with 7 bases between. CDR3 length: 14 residues. The DNA of the CDR3 is TGTGCCAGCAGCTTAGAGCAGAAGAACACTGAAGCTTTCTTT. Translated, it gives CASSLEQKNTEAFF.

This clone was counted at least ten times. CDR3 in DNA: TGTGCCAGCAGTTTACGGAACTTGGCGGGAGGGCCGAACAATGAGCAGTTCTTC. Amino acid sequence: CASSLRNLAGGPNNEQFF. This chain uses TRBV27 with TRBJ2-1; 9 bases line up with TRBD2. Germline CDR1 reads MNHEY; CDR2 reads SMNVEV (reference sequence). The length of the CDR3 is 18 residues. V dropped 2 bases and J dropped 5; count of bases not matched to a gene: 13.

The rearrangement links TRBV2 to TRBJ1-4, with D tentatively TRBD1 (5 bases). This CDR3 is 13 amino acids long. Germline V gives CDR1 SNHLY, CDR2 FYNNEI. V lost 10 bases, J lost 7 bases, and 16 bases lay in between. In DNA form, the CDR3 reads TGTGCCACCGACGTCGTCGGGGGTGAAAAACTGTTTTTT. Translation: CATDVVGGEKLFF.

This clone was observed a handful of times. The rearrangement links TRBV5-1 to TRBJ2-7, with 9 positions matching TRBD1. This CDR3 is built from 17 residues. V shed 0 bases and J 5 bases; nucleotides not matched to a gene: 12. CDR1 is SGHRS and CDR2 is YFSETQ in the germline V gene. CDR3 in DNA: TGCGCCAGCAGCTTGGGGGAGGGTGGACAGGGGTTCCACGAGCAGTACTTC. Amino acid sequence: CASSLGEGGQGFHEQYF.

This clone was recorded many times. The chain carries TRBV27 and TRBJ1-5, with D possibly being TRBD1 (5 bases). The germline CDR1 and CDR2 sequences are MNHEY and SMNVEV (reference sequence). The CDR3 runs to 14 residues. Trimming took 4 bases from V and 6 from J, leaving 13 bases between them. The CDR3 spells CASSSTRGSQPQHF. CDR3 in DNA: TGTGCCAGCAGTTCGACGCGGGGGAGTCAGCCCCAGCATTTT.

The CDR3 loop reads CASSRTGGGEAFF. CDR3 sequence (DNA): TGTGCCAGCAGCCGGACAGGGGGCGGGGAAGCTTTCTTT. The genes are TRBV7-9 and TRBJ1-1, with TRBD1 identical over 11 bases. The CDR3 has 13 amino acids. The germline V gene encodes CDR1 SEHNR and CDR2 FQNEAQ (reference sequence). With 5 bases clipped from V and 8 bases from J, the junction kept 4 bases outside the gene matches.

V and J are TRBV27 and TRBJ1-6; D gene ambiguous. The CDR3 extends over 15 amino acids. V was shortened by 4 bases and J by 0 bases, with 7 bases between the two germline ends. The germline V gene encodes CDR1 MNHEY and CDR2 SMNVEV (reference sequence). The CDR3 loop is CASSWQASYNSPLHF. The CDR3 DNA reads TGTGCCAGCAGTTGGCAGGCCTCCTATAATTCACCCCTCCACTTT.

The rearrangement joins TRBV7-2 to TRBJ2-2; D ambiguous. Germline assignment: CDR1 SGHTA and CDR2 FQGNSA. The CDR3 is 14 residues long. V was pared by 8 bases and J by 0 bases, with 10 bases between. The CDR3 DNA follows: TGTGCCAGCGTTATAGGGACGAACACCGGGGAGCTGTTTTTT. Protein product: CASVIGTNTGELFF.

This clone showed up many times. The CDR3 reads CASSLYTGAEAFF. The CDR3 nucleotides read TGTGCCAGCAGCTTATATACAGGGGCTGAAGCTTTCTTT. The gene calls are TRBV7-3 and TRBJ1-1; 7 bases are shared with TRBD1. V was clipped by 2 bases and J by 6 bases; unmatched bases: 3. This CDR3 is 13 amino acids long. Germline loops: CDR1 SGHTA, CDR2 FQGTGA.

A remark on this clone: Being one base from a much bigger clone, this may be a read error. The DNA of the CDR3 is TGTGCCAGCGGGGAACAGGTGCATGGCTACACCTTC. This codes for CASGEQVHGYTF. The chain has TRBV11-3 and TRBJ1-2; possible D gene TRBD1, 5 bases. V shed 8 bases and J shed 6 bases, with 13 bases lying between them. The length of the CDR3 is 12 residues. Germline CDR1 and CDR2: SGHNT and YENEEA.

This clone has only a few counts. The sample carries other DNA sequences with the same CDR3. V is TRBV11-2 and J is TRBJ1-5; D is unclear. Trimming took off 0 bases at V and 1 base at J, with 7 bases between the two ends. Germline V CDR1 and CDR2: SGHAT, FQNNGV. This CDR3 contains 15 residues. Written as DNA, the CDR3 is TGTGCCAGCAGCTTAGAGCGGGGAAGCAATCAGCCCCAGCATTTT. Its protein product is CASSLERGSNQPQHF.

CDR3 in amino acids: CASTRQGRWTGELFF. Here the CDR3 DNA reads TGTGCCAGCACCCGACAGGGGCGGTGGACCGGGGAGCTGTTTTTT. This chain uses TRBV7-8 with TRBJ2-2, with 8 bases lining up with TRBD1. Germline trimming cut 7 bases from V and 5 bases from J; bases unmatched to any gene: 9. Germline V gene lookup returns CDR1 SGHVS and CDR2 FQNEAQ. The CDR3 is made up of 15 amino acids.

This clone came up a few times. The J gene is TRBJ1-5, the V gene TRBV7-3, with a weak D call TRBD1 (6 bases). Germline assignment: CDR1 SGHTA and CDR2 FQGTGA. The germline V and J ends were trimmed by 6 bases and 4 bases, with 13 bases remaining between them. The CDR3 is made up of 14 amino acids. The CDR3 loop reads CASRRGQSNQPQHF. The CDR3 coding sequence is TGTGCCAGCAGGAGAGGACAGTCAAATCAGCCCCAGCATTTT. Looking up the rest from reference TRBV7-3 and TRBJ1-5 gives the full variable domain: GAGVSQTPSNKVTEKGKYVELRCDPISGHTALYWYRQSLGQGPEFLIYFQGTGAADDSGLPNDRFFAVRPEGSVSTLKIQRTERGDSAVYLCASRRGQSNQPQHFGDGTRLSIL.

The table lists this clone with many counts. The rearrangement uses TRBV15 and TRBJ2-7; D is perhaps TRBD2 (5 bases). Per the germline V gene, CDR1 is LNHNV and CDR2 is YYDKDF (reference sequence). The CDR3 loop spans 14 amino acids. V shed 0 bases and J shed 1 base, with 7 bases lying between them. Here the CDR3 reads CATSRETGSYEQYF. The CDR3 DNA is TGTGCCACCAGCAGAGAAACGGGGTCCTACGAGCAGTACTTC.

The chain is built from TRBV29-1 and TRBJ2-3; D not certain. V was cut by 4 bases and J by 4 bases, with 12 bases left in between. The CDR3 totals 13 residues. Germline V gene lookup returns CDR1 SQVTM and CDR2 ANQGSEA. For the CDR3, the DNA is TGCAGCGTTGGAGTGACGAGTGCAGATACGCAGTATTTT. This gives the protein CSVGVTSADTQYF.

The chain recombines TRBV7-2 with TRBJ1-5; D is undetermined. Trimming took 5 bases from V and 6 from J, leaving 8 bases between them. CDR3 size: 12 residues. Germline V CDR1 and CDR2: SGHTA, FQGNSA. The CDR3 DNA follows: TGTGCCAGCAGCCCGCCGGGTCAGCCCCAGCATTTT. It is translated as CASSPPGQPQHF.

This chain links TRBV5-1 with TRBJ1-5; D not certain. Trimming cost V 1 base and J 3 bases, with 8 bases left between them. Germline lookup yields CDR1 SGHRS and CDR2 YFSETQ. The CDR3 contains 14 residues. CDR3 nucleotide sequence: TGCGCCAGCAGCTTGTATGGGGACAATCAGCCCCAGCATTTT. Translated: CASSLYGDNQPQHF.

In its sample, this clone was seen a few times. The V call is TRBV7-7, the J call TRBJ2-5, with a weak D call TRBD2 (5 bases). The CDR3 loop spans 13 amino acids. Trimming removed 5 bases from V and 5 bases from J, with 12 bases in between. Looked up from germline, CDR1 is SSHAT and CDR2 is FNYEAQ (reference sequence). CDR3 nucleotide sequence: TGTGCCAGCAGCCGGGGAGTTCGTGAGACCCAGTACTTC. It translates to CASSRGVRETQYF.

The V call is TRBV5-1, the J call TRBJ1-2, with 8 nucleotides matching TRBD1. The CDR3 covers 15 residues. The ends lost 3 bases at V and 7 bases at J; junction bases unmatched: 11. CDR1 is SGHRS, CDR2 YFSETQ, per germline. The CDR3 spells CASSSELDRGGGYTF. As DNA, the CDR3 is TGCGCCAGCAGCTCCGAACTCGACAGGGGAGGTGGCTACACCTTC.

The chain employs TRBV7-8 and TRBJ2-2; 7 nucleotides align to TRBD1. CDR3 size: 15 residues. Germline V gives CDR1 SGHVS, CDR2 FQNEAQ. Unmatched junction bases numbered 7, after V lost 5 bases and J lost 4 bases. The CDR3 region has the DNA TGTGCCAGCAGCCGACAGGGATCTAGCACCGGGGAGCTGTTTTTT. Translating it yields CASSRQGSSTGELFF. Full variable domain (outside the CDR3, taken from reference TRBV7-8 and TRBJ2-2): GAGVSQSPRYKVAKRGQDVALRCDPISGHVSLFWYQQALGQGPEFLTYFQNEAQLDKSGLPSDRFFAERPEGSVSTLKIQRTQQEDSAVYLCASSRQGSSTGELFFGEGSRLTVL.

J is TRBJ1-4 and V is TRBV12-5, with D perhaps matching TRBD1 (5 bases). The CDR3 sequence is 17 residues long. The V end was cut by 6 bases, the J end by 2 bases, with 19 bases between. Germline lookup yields CDR1 LGHNT and CDR2 FRNRAP. CDR3 sequence: CASGPPRAGATNEKLFF. The CDR3 DNA sequence: TGTGCTAGTGGCCCCCCCCGTGCCGGGGCGACTAATGAAAAACTGTTTTTT.

Ten or more counts support this clone. The chain couples TRBV5-1 to TRBJ2-5; possible D gene TRBD1, 5 bases. Trimming removed 0 bases from V and 1 base from J, with 7 bases in between. The CDR3 is 14 amino acids. CDR1 SGHRS and CDR2 YFSETQ come from the germline V gene. CDR3 DNA sequence: TGCGCCAGCAGCTTGGTGGACACCCAAGAGACCCAGTACTTC. Amino acid sequence: CASSLVDTQETQYF.